This TCR beta chain came from a study of cytomegalovirus exposure and HLA in healthy donors. V lost 3 bases and J lost 7, with 19 bases in between. Looked up from germline, CDR1 is ENHRY and CDR2 is SYGVKD. The CDR3 spans 17 residues. TCRdb keeps only in-frame clones here, not all; method: immunoSEQ multiplex PCR. The table shows 90,000 to 100,000 clones, with around 90% occurring only once. The sequencing input was PBMCs. The chain joins TRBV10-3 to TRBJ1-6; weak D call: TRBD1 (5 bases). This TCR was sampled from a woman aged 25-40 years in good health and CMV-seronegative. DNA of the CDR3: TGTGCCATCAGTGACCCCCGGGGGAGGGAAGGAAATTCACCCCTCCACTTT. It specifies CAISDPRGREGNSPLHF.